This T cell receptor beta chain came from a study of CD8 T cells in ankylosing spondylitis. Each TCR beta library was made by quantitative 5'-RACE that incorporated molecular barcodes. TCRdb passed the 5' RACE reads through MiXCR, listing each CDR3 protein once. The sample has 300,000 to 400,000 distinct CDR3 sequences, 20% to 25% seen once. The CDR3 consists of 11 residues. The V gene's germline CDR1 is DFQATT and CDR2 SNEGSKA (reference sequence). This clonotype was counted between two and nine times. What it binds is unknown. Findings of the study overall: Disease-linked clones displayed a CD8+ phenotype and appeared relatively rarely in peripheral blood. Enrichment of disease-linked clones was reportedly significant in matched ankylosing spondylitis synovial fluid. A motif in TCR beta, a set of roughly eight highly homologous variants, appeared characteristic of ankylosing spondylitis blood.

Specimen: blood, either unsorted or a sorted T cell fraction (not recorded which). The chain joins TRBV20-1 to TRBJ2-7, with D unresolved. The receptor comes from a male donor with ankylosing spondylitis or in good health (not recorded which). The CDR3 region has the DNA TGCAGACCCCTTCTAACCTACGAGCAGTACTTC. It codes for CRPLLTYEQYF.